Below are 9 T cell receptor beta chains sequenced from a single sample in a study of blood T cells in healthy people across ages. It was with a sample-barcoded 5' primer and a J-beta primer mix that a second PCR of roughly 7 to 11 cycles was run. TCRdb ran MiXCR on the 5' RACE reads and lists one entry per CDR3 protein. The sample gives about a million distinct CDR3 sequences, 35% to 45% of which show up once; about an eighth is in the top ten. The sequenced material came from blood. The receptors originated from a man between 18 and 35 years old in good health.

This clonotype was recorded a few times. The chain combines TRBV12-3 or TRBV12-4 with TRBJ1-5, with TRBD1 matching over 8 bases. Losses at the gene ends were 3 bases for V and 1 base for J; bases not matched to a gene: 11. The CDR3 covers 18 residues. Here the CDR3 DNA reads TGTGCCAGCAGTTTCAGGGGGCGGGTTAGGGGAAGCAATCAGCCCCAGCATTTT. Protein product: CASSFRGRVRGSNQPQHF.

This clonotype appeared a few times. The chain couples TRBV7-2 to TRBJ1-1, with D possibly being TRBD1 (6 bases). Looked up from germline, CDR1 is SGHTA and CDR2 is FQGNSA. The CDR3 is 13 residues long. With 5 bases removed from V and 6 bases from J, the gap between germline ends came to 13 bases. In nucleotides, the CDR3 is TGTGCCAGCAGCCTTGGGGGGCGGCCTGAAGCTTTCTTT. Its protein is CASSLGGRPEAFF.

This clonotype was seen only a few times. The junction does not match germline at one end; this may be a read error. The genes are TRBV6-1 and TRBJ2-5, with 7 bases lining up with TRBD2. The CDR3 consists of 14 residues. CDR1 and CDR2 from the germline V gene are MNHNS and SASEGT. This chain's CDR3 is CASREAGYQETQYF. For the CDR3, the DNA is TGTGCCAGCAGGGAAGCGGGGTACCAAGAGACCCAGTACTTC.

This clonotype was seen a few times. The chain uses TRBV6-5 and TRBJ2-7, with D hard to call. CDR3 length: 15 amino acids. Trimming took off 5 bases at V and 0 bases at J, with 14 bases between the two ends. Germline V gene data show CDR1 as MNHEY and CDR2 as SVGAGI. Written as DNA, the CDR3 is TGTGCCAGCAGTGAACGTGCATATAGCTCCTACGAGCAGTACTTC. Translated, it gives CASSERAYSSYEQYF.

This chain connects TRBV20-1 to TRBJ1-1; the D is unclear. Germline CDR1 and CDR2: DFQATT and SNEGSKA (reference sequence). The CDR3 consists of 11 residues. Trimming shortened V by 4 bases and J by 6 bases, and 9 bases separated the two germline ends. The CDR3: CSAKTGSEAFF. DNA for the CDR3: TGCAGTGCTAAGACCGGGTCTGAAGCTTTCTTT.

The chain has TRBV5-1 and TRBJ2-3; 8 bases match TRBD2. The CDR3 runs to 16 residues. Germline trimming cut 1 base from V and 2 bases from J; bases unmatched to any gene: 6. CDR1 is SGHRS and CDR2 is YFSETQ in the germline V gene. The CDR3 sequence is CASSLRPAGDTDTQYF. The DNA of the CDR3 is TGCGCCAGCAGCTTGCGCCCAGCGGGGGACACAGATACGCAGTATTTT.

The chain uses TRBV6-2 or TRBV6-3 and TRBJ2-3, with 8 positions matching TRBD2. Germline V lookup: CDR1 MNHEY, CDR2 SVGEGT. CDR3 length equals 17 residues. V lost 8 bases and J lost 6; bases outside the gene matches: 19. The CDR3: CASRQGPTSGVVDTQYF. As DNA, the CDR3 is TGTGCCAGCCGCCAGGGACCAACTAGCGGTGTTGTGGATACGCAGTATTTT.

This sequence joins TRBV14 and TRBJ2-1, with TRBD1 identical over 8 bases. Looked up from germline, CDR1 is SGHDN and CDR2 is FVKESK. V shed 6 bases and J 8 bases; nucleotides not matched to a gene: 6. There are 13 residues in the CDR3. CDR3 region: CASRASGGDEQFF. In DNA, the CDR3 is TGTGCCAGCAGGGCCTCAGGGGGCGATGAGCAGTTCTTC. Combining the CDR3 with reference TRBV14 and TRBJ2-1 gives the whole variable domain EAGVTQFPSHSVIEKGQTVTLRCDPISGHDNLYWYRRVMGKEIKFLLHFVKESKQDESGMPNNRFLAERTGGTYSTLKVQPAELEDSGVYFCASRASGGDEQFFGPGTRLTVL.

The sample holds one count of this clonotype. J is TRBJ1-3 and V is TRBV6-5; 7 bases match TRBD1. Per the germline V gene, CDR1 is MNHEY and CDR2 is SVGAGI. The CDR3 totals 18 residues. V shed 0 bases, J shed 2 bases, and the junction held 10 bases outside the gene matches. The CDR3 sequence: CASSYSMWAGGPGNTIYF. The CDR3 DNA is TGTGCCAGCAGTTACTCGATGTGGGCAGGGGGTCCTGGAAACACCATATATTTT.